This entry lists 6 T cell receptor beta chains sequenced from one sample in a study of control samples from healthy donors and cancer patients. The repertoire was sequenced with immunoSEQ multiplex PCR; TCRdb's copy has only in-frame clones and lacks some. The sample carries over 100,000 clones, approximately 92% recorded once. The specimen sequenced was blood. The receptor source for this set is a man in his forties in good health.

This clone showed up just once. The chain joins TRBV5-4 to TRBJ2-5; TRBD2 aligns across 9 bases. The CDR3 consists of 17 residues. V trimming: 4 bases; J trimming: 5 bases; junction bases outside the gene matches: 15. The germline gives CDR1 SGHNT, CDR2 YYREEE (reference sequence). The CDR3 DNA follows: TGTGCCAGCAGCCCCCCGGGACTGGCGGGAGGGAGGGAGACCCAGTACTTC. The encoded protein is CASSPPGLAGGRETQYF.

The rearrangement links TRBV30 to TRBJ2-7; 8 bases match TRBD1. The CDR3 extends over 14 amino acids. In germline, CDR1 is GTSNPN, CDR2 SVGIG (reference sequence). V trimming: 1 base; J trimming: 6 bases; junction bases outside the gene matches: 8. CDR3 amino acids: CAWSAKAGGFEQYF. The CDR3 DNA reads as TGTGCCTGGAGTGCCAAGGCAGGGGGCTTCGAGCAGTACTTC. Complete variable domain (other parts from reference TRBV30 and TRBJ2-7): SQTIHQWPATLVQPVGSPLSLECTVEGTSNPNLYWYRQAAGRGLQLLFYSVGIGQISSEVPQNLSASRPQDRQFILSSKKLLLSDSGFYLCAWSAKAGGFEQYFGPGTRLTVT.

Of note for this clone: Other DNA sequences in this sample translate to the same CDR3. The V gene is TRBV6-5, the J gene TRBJ1-1; weak D call: TRBD1 (5 bases). The V end was cut by 0 bases, the J end by 1 base, with 6 bases between. Germline V lookup: CDR1 MNHEY, CDR2 SVGAGI. The CDR3 has 14 residues. The chain's CDR3 is CASSYSGGNTEAFF. In nucleotides, the CDR3 is TGTGCCAGCAGTTACTCCGGGGGGAACACTGAAGCTTTCTTT.

This chain joins TRBV19 and TRBJ2-3; D perhaps matches TRBD1 (5 bases). CDR3 length: 13 residues. From germline, CDR1 is LNHDA and CDR2 SQIVND (reference sequence). Trimming left V 6 bases short and J 4 bases short, with 11 bases between. The CDR3 spells CASRVAGSDTQYF. DNA of the CDR3: TGTGCCAGTAGAGTCGCAGGGTCAGATACGCAGTATTTT.

The rearrangement links TRBV5-4 to TRBJ2-7; 11 bases are shared with TRBD1. V lost 3 bases and J lost 4; bases outside the gene matches: 3. The CDR3 consists of 14 residues. In germline, CDR1 is SGHNT, CDR2 YYREEE (reference sequence). The CDR3 nucleotides are TGTGCCAGCAGCTCGGGGACAGGGGGATACGAGCAGTACTTC. The encoded protein is CASSSGTGGYEQYF.

The J gene is TRBJ2-7, the V gene TRBV5-8; 7 positions agree with TRBD1. After removal of 2 bases from V and 3 bases from J, the junction contained 2 bases not matched to a gene. The CDR3 is made up of 13 amino acids. Germline V gives CDR1 SGHTS, CDR2 YDEGEE. CDR3 sequence: CASSFGTDYEQYF. The CDR3, as DNA: TGTGCCAGCAGCTTTGGGACAGACTACGAGCAGTACTTC.